The next 25 T cell receptor beta chains were all read from a single sample in a study of blood T cell repertoires in COVID-19. The protocol was immunoSEQ multiplex PCR, while the TCRdb copy is restricted to in-frame clones and leaves out a portion. This repertoire shows around 87,000 clones, roughly nine tenths found once; its top ten account for roughly 1.5%. Sequenced material: peripheral blood. Receptors were obtained from a human donor with active COVID-19. The donor label of this sample is uncertain.

This clone appeared once. The chain recombines TRBV7-9 with TRBJ2-7, with a possible D match to TRBD2 (6 bases). V shed 2 bases and J shed 6 bases, with 14 bases lying between them. This CDR3 is built from 14 residues. Germline CDR1 SEHNR, CDR2 FQNEAQ (reference sequence). CDR3 nucleotide sequence: TGTGCCAGCAGCTTAACGGGCGGGAATATCGAGCAGTACTTC. Translation gives CASSLTGGNIEQYF. Combining the CDR3 with reference TRBV7-9 and TRBJ2-7 gives the whole variable domain DTGVSQNPRHKITKRGQNVTFRCDPISEHNRLYWYRQTLGQGPEFLTYFQNEAQLEKSRLLSDRFSAERPKGSFSTLEIQRTEQGDSAMYLCASSLTGGNIEQYFGPGTRLTVT.

The J gene is TRBJ2-1, the V gene TRBV14, with 7 nucleotides matching TRBD1. This CDR3 has 12 amino acids. Germline CDR1 reads SGHDN; CDR2 reads FVKESK. V was pared by 4 bases and J by 8 bases, with 2 bases of the junction left unmatched. CDR3: CASSRQGYEQFF. In nucleotides, the CDR3 is TGTGCCAGCAGCCGACAGGGCTATGAGCAGTTCTTC.

J is TRBJ2-7 and V is TRBV5-1, with 9 bases lining up with TRBD1. Germline-derived CDR1 and CDR2 are SGHRS and YFSETQ. The CDR3 is 15 residues long. V lost 1 base and J lost 6; bases outside the gene matches: 8. The chain's CDR3 is CASSLFGTGPLEQYF. The CDR3 coding sequence is TGCGCCAGCAGCTTGTTCGGGACAGGGCCCCTCGAGCAGTACTTC.

CDR3 bases: TGTGCCAGCAGCCCCGGGGTGATGATGAACACCATATATTTT. Amino acid sequence: CASSPGVMMNTIYF. This sequence joins TRBV7-6 and TRBJ1-3, with D hard to call. CDR1 and CDR2 from the germline V gene are SGHVS and FNYEAQ. V was clipped by 5 bases and J by 7 bases, with 15 bases between them. The CDR3 runs 14 residues.

The genes are TRBV10-3 and TRBJ1-6; TRBD1 might be the D (6 bases). This CDR3 is built from 14 residues. Trimming removed 6 bases from V and 6 bases from J, with 12 bases in between. Germline lookup yields CDR1 ENHRY and CDR2 SYGVKD. The CDR3 is CAISSQGPNSPLHF. CDR3 coding DNA: TGTGCCATCAGCTCTCAGGGGCCTAATTCACCCCTCCACTTT.

The genes are TRBV9 and TRBJ2-6, with a tentative D call TRBD1 (6 bases). V gave up 1 base and J gave up 0 bases, with 20 bases separating them. This CDR3 region has 20 residues. CDR1 and CDR2 (germline): SGDLS, YYNGEE. The CDR3 sequence: CASSVHGPGAVTSGANVLTF. The CDR3 coding sequence is TGTGCCAGCAGCGTACACGGGCCAGGGGCCGTAACCTCTGGGGCCAACGTCCTGACTTTC.

V usage is TRBV29-1 and J usage is TRBJ2-7; TRBD1 matches 7 bases. CDR1 and CDR2 from the germline V gene are SQVTM and ANQGSEA. Losses at the gene ends were 6 bases for V and 1 base for J; bases not matched to a gene: 3. The CDR3 extends over 12 amino acids. In DNA, the CDR3 is TGCAGCGTCGGGACAGCATCCTACGAGCAGTACTTC. Translation gives CSVGTASYEQYF.

V usage is TRBV6-7 and J usage is TRBJ1-4; D possibly corresponds to TRBD1 (5 bases). TRBV6-7 is classed as an ORF, of uncertain function. V was clipped by 6 bases and J by 4 bases, with 12 bases between them. This CDR3 region has 14 residues. The DNA for the CDR3 is TGTGCCAGCAGGCACAGGATAGATAATGAAAAACTGTTTTTT. This encodes CASRHRIDNEKLFF.

The chain joins TRBV6-4 to TRBJ2-1, with TRBD2 matching 8 bases. The CDR3 runs 15 residues. The germline CDR1 and CDR2 sequences are MRHNA and SNTAGT. The V and J ends lost 0 bases and 5 bases, in that order; junction bases with no gene match: 3. The CDR3 DNA sequence: TGTGCCAGCAGTGACTCAATAGCGGGACACAATGAGCAGTTCTTC. Encoded protein: CASSDSIAGHNEQFF.

The chain combines TRBV9 with TRBJ2-5, with TRBD1 matching 7 bases. With V trimmed by 4 bases and J by 2 bases, 8 bases remained unmatched. Looked up from germline, CDR1 is SGDLS and CDR2 is YYNGEE. This CDR3 has 15 amino acids. CDR3 region: CASSLTGTEQETQYF. The CDR3 DNA is TGTGCCAGCAGCCTGACAGGGACAGAACAAGAGACCCAGTACTTC. The variable domain in full, with the rest retrieved from reference TRBV9 and TRBJ2-5, is DSGVTQTPKHLITATGQRVTLRCSPRSGDLSVYWYQQSLDQGLQFLIQYYNGEERAKGNILERFSAQQFPDLHSELNLSSLELGDSALYFCASSLTGTEQETQYFGPGTRLLVL.

The V gene is TRBV19, the J gene TRBJ2-3; TRBD1 might be the D (5 bases). The V end was cut by 7 bases, the J end by 2 bases, with 16 bases between. Germline CDR1 is LNHDA and CDR2 is SQIVND (reference sequence). The CDR3 is 15 amino acids. CDR3 region: CASTWGRANTDTQYF. CDR3 coding DNA: TGTGCCAGTACATGGGGCCGCGCTAACACAGATACGCAGTATTTT. Looking up the rest from reference TRBV19 and TRBJ2-3 gives the full variable domain: DGGITQSPKYLFRKEGQNVTLSCEQNLNHDAMYWYRQDPGQGLRLIYYSQIVNDFQKGDIAEGYSVSREKKESFPLTVTSAQKNPTAFYLCASTWGRANTDTQYFGPGTRLTVL.

This sequence joins TRBV29-1 and TRBJ2-7, with D tentatively TRBD1 (5 bases). The CDR3 is 12 amino acids. CDR1 is SQVTM, CDR2 ANQGSEA, per germline. With 3 bases removed from V and 4 bases from J, the gap between germline ends came to 10 bases. The CDR3 loop reads CSVERQGYEQYF. CDR3 DNA sequence: TGCAGCGTTGAGCGTCAGGGTTACGAGCAGTACTTC.

CDR3 residues: CAGSGQGSNQPQHF. The CDR3 DNA reads TGTGCCGGGAGTGGACAGGGTAGCAATCAGCCCCAGCATTTT. The chain carries TRBV19 and TRBJ1-5, with 8 nucleotides matching TRBD1. CDR1 is LNHDA, CDR2 SQIVND, per germline (reference sequence). The V segment lost 11 bases and the J segment 0 bases; nucleotides outside the gene matches: 6. CDR3 size: 14 residues.

The V and J genes are TRBV19 and TRBJ1-1, with D tentatively TRBD1 (5 bases). The CDR3 totals 18 residues. V was pared by 0 bases and J by 1 base, with 18 bases between. CDR1 and CDR2 (germline): LNHDA, SQIVND (reference sequence). CDR3 nucleotides: TGTGCCAGTAGTATAGATCCGCCAGGGCCGGGGGGGAACACTGAAGCTTTCTTT. It yields the protein CASSIDPPGPGGNTEAFF.

This chain uses TRBV3-1 (or the pseudogene TRBV3-2) with TRBJ2-1, with 9 bases matching TRBD2. Germline V lookup: CDR1 LGHDT, CDR2 YNNKEL (reference sequence). V lost 6 bases and J lost 5; bases outside the gene matches: 8. CDR3 length: 15 amino acids. CDR3 amino acids: CASRLEAGGDNEQFF. The CDR3 DNA reads TGTGCCAGCAGGCTAGAGGCGGGGGGGGACAATGAGCAGTTCTTC.

The chain is built from TRBV10-1 and TRBJ2-6; 9 nucleotides agree with TRBD2. Germline loops: CDR1 WNHNN, CDR2 SYGVQD (reference sequence). CDR3 length equals 19 residues. The V gene end was trimmed by 10 bases and the J gene end by 1 base; junction bases not matched to a gene: 17. In DNA, the CDR3 is TGCGCCACGCGGGGGGGCAGATTCCTATCCGTGTCTGGGGCCAACGTCCTGACTTTC. As protein: CATRGGRFLSVSGANVLTF.

The chain employs TRBV6-2 or TRBV6-3 and TRBJ1-1, with TRBD1 matching 8 bases. The CDR3 totals 16 residues. CDR1 and CDR2 from the germline V gene are MNHEY and SVGEGT. Trimming removed 0 bases from V and 4 bases from J; junction bases left unmatched: 7. The CDR3 DNA reads TGTGCCAGCAGTTACTCTTTACGTACAGGGGGCACTGAAGCTTTCTTT. Translated, it gives CASSYSLRTGGTEAFF.

In its sample, this clone is medium-sized. The rearrangement uses TRBV4-1 and TRBJ2-7, with TRBD1 identical over 8 bases. CDR1 MGHRA and CDR2 YSYEKL come from the germline V gene. The trim removed 0 bases at V and 7 bases at J, leaving 8 bases unmatched. CDR3 size: 15 residues. The CDR3 region is CASSQDPQGAREQYF. The CDR3 bases are TGCGCCAGCAGCCAAGATCCCCAGGGGGCGAGAGAGCAGTACTTC.

This clone was seen only once. The chain uses TRBV18 and TRBJ2-1; maybe TRBD2 (6 bases). The CDR3 sequence is 14 residues long. V was cut by 1 base and J by 10 bases, with 14 bases left in between. CDR1 KGHSH and CDR2 LQKENI come from the germline V gene. Written as DNA, the CDR3 is TGTGCCAGCTCACCACTCCCATTAGCGGCGGAGCAGTTCTTC. Protein product: CASSPLPLAAEQFF.

This clone has just one count. The chain uses TRBV7-9 and TRBJ2-1; 10 nucleotides line up with TRBD1. Germline trimming cut 5 bases from V and 2 bases from J; bases unmatched to any gene: 3. From germline, CDR1 is SEHNR and CDR2 FQNEAQ (reference sequence). CDR3 length: 15 amino acids. The CDR3 DNA sequence: TGTGCCAGCAGCCCAGGGACAGGGGCCTACAATGAGCAGTTCTTC. Its protein product is CASSPGTGAYNEQFF.

The rearrangement links TRBV29-1 to TRBJ1-2; 7 bases are shared with TRBD1. This CDR3 spans 14 amino acids. The ends lost 2 bases at V and 4 bases at J; junction bases unmatched: 7. Germline V gene data show CDR1 as SQVTM and CDR2 as ANQGSEA. The CDR3 nucleotides read TGCAGCGTTGAAACGGCAGGGGGACCCTATGGCTACACCTTC. It translates to CSVETAGGPYGYTF.

The table lists this clone with a count of one. The chain combines TRBV28 with TRBJ1-2; no clear D. The CDR3 contains 11 residues. V was clipped by 7 bases and J by 8 bases, with 11 bases between them. Germline CDR1 reads MDHEN; CDR2 reads SYDVKM. The CDR3 DNA is TGTGCCAGCAATTACTTATTAGGCTACACCTTC. Translated: CASNYLLGYTF.

The chain links TRBV6-5 to TRBJ1-1; 7 bases align to TRBD1. The CDR3 loop spans 14 amino acids. Germline loops: CDR1 MNHEY, CDR2 SVGAGI. V was pared by 7 bases and J by 0 bases, with 5 bases of the junction left unmatched. CDR3 protein: CASIRTGMNTEAFF. The CDR3 nucleotides read TGTGCCAGCATCCGGACAGGAATGAACACTGAAGCTTTCTTT.

The rearrangement joins TRBV18 to TRBJ2-6; 9 bases fit TRBD1. CDR1 is KGHSH, CDR2 LQKENI, per germline. The CDR3 is 18 residues long. J lost 4 bases, V lost 1 base, and 8 bases had no gene match. DNA for the CDR3: TGTGCCAGCTCACCACTGGGACAGGGAGCCTCCGGGGCCAACGTCCTGACTTTC. Translation: CASSPLGQGASGANVLTF.

The rearrangement uses TRBV12-3 or TRBV12-4 and TRBJ2-7; D perhaps matches TRBD1 (6 bases). V was pared by 5 bases and J by 2 bases, with 10 bases between. CDR3 length equals 13 residues. In nucleotides, the CDR3 is TGTGCCAGCAGTCTTAGGGGGACCTACGAGCAGTACTTC. Its protein product is CASSLRGTYEQYF.